A single sample is the source of the 15 T cell receptor beta chains below, sequenced in a study of neurological immune-mediated disorders. As to time point: longitudinal time-point 1 (baseline). From the 5' RACE reads, TCRdb called clonotypes with MiXCR, one entry per CDR3 protein. The sample has 47,000 or so distinct CDR3 sequences, 9% to 10% seen once; the top ten hold about 1.5%. Sequencing was performed on PBMCs. The receptors derive from a woman in her 40s in good health.

This clonotype occurred many times. The V gene is TRBV5-1, the J gene TRBJ2-1; 7 nucleotides match TRBD2. The V gene's germline CDR1 is SGHRS and CDR2 YFSETQ. This CDR3 has 15 amino acids. Trimming removed 6 bases from V and 3 bases from J; junction bases left unmatched: 9. CDR3 DNA sequence: TGCGCCAGCATTCCTCTGGCGGGGGACTACAATGAGCAGTTCTTC. This encodes CASIPLAGDYNEQFF.

This clonotype has at least ten counts. The rearrangement links TRBV12-3 or TRBV12-4 to TRBJ1-1; D is unclear. The V and J ends lost 6 bases and 1 base respectively, with 12 bases between them. There are 14 residues in the CDR3. DNA for the CDR3: TGTGCCAGCAGCCCCGGGTATAAGAACACTGAAGCTTTCTTT. Translating it yields CASSPGYKNTEAFF.

This chain connects TRBV6-2 or TRBV6-3 to TRBJ2-2; D is tentatively TRBD1 or TRBD2 (5 bases each). The CDR3 spans 14 residues. CDR1 MNHEY and CDR2 SVGEGT come from the germline V gene. Trimming shortened V by 4 bases and J by 2 bases, and 8 bases separated the two germline ends. Written as DNA, the CDR3 is TGTGCCAGCAGTTGGGACGAAAACACCGGGGAGCTGTTTTTT. It is translated as CASSWDENTGELFF.

The chain recombines TRBV7-8 with TRBJ2-2; a possible D gene is TRBD1 (6 bases). There are 14 residues in the CDR3. With 2 bases removed from V and 6 bases from J, the gap between germline ends came to 10 bases. Germline lookup yields CDR1 SGHVS and CDR2 FQNEAQ. DNA of the CDR3: TGTGCCAGCAGCTTAACCCAGGGGCCCGGGGAGCTGTTTTTT. This sequence encodes CASSLTQGPGELFF. Variable domain in full (rest from reference TRBV7-8 and TRBJ2-2): GAGVSQSPRYKVAKRGQDVALRCDPISGHVSLFWYQQALGQGPEFLTYFQNEAQLDKSGLPSDRFFAERPEGSVSTLKIQRTQQEDSAVYLCASSLTQGPGELFFGEGSRLTVL.

This clonotype occurred many times. The chain has TRBV15 and TRBJ2-1; the D is unclear. This CDR3 spans 15 amino acids. V was shortened by 4 bases and J by 6 bases, with 16 bases between the two germline ends. Germline V gene lookup returns CDR1 LNHNV and CDR2 YYDKDF (reference sequence). The CDR3 reads CATSTSRGFRNEQFF. The CDR3 coding sequence is TGTGCCACCAGCACCTCCCGAGGTTTTCGCAATGAGCAGTTCTTC. Combining the CDR3 with reference TRBV15 and TRBJ2-1 gives the whole variable domain DAMVIQNPRYQVTQFGKPVTLSCSQTLNHNVMYWYQQKSSQAPKLLFHYYDKDFNNEADTPDNFQSRRPNTSFCFLDIRSPGLGDTAMYLCATSTSRGFRNEQFFGPGTRLTVL.

This clonotype was seen many times. V is TRBV24-1 and J is TRBJ2-7; 7 bases align to TRBD2. Germline CDR1 and CDR2: KGHDR and SFDVKD. Trimming removed 12 bases from V and 2 bases from J; junction bases left unmatched: 9. CDR3 length: 13 amino acids. The CDR3 DNA follows: TGTGCCCCGGGAGGCGGACTGACCTACGAGCAGTACTTC. Amino acid sequence: CAPGGGLTYEQYF.

The table lists this clonotype with many counts. The genes are TRBV21-1 and TRBJ2-4; TRBD2, as called in the table, went unchecked against the DNA. TRBV21-1 has pseudogene status. This CDR3 has 19 amino acids. The CDR3, as DNA: TGTGCCAGCAGCAAAGCGCGGGCCAAGCTACATTGGGACAAAAACATTCAGTACTTC. Its protein product is CASSKARAKLHWDKNIQYF.

This clonotype appeared many times. The chain has TRBV12-3 or TRBV12-4 and TRBJ2-2; 7 bases align to TRBD1. CDR3 length: 15 amino acids. V gave up 3 bases and J gave up 4 bases; unmatched junction bases: 5. The CDR3: CASSFWTGPTGELFF. The CDR3 nucleotides read TGTGCCAGCAGTTTTTGGACAGGCCCCACCGGGGAGCTGTTTTTT.

This clonotype was detected many times. The chain has TRBV5-1 and TRBJ2-7, with D possibly matching TRBD1 (6 bases). V lost 2 bases and J 3 bases, leaving 21 bases between the germline ends. Per germline, CDR1 SGHRS and CDR2 YFSETQ. The CDR3 contains 17 residues. The DNA of the CDR3 is TGCGCCAGCAGCTTCGTGAGACAGGCTGATGCCCTCTACGAGCAGTACTTC. Its protein is CASSFVRQADALYEQYF.

The chain combines TRBV4-3 with TRBJ2-7; D is possibly TRBD2 (6 bases). Trimming took 4 bases from V and 3 from J, leaving 13 bases between them. CDR3 size: 14 residues. CDR1 is LGHNA and CDR2 is YSLEER in the germline V gene. The CDR3 DNA sequence: TGCGCCAGCAGCCTCGGGACTCAGGACTACGAGCAGTACTTC. It encodes CASSLGTQDYEQYF.

In its sample, this clonotype was seen many times. The gene calls are TRBV12-3 or TRBV12-4 and TRBJ2-7; the match to TRBD1 covers 11 bases. This CDR3 has 15 residues. Trimming at V came to 5 bases and at J to 3 bases, leaving 6 bases not matched to a gene. Here the CDR3 DNA reads TGTGCCAGCAGTCAGGACAGGGGGCCCTTCTACGAGCAGTACTTC. It is translated as CASSQDRGPFYEQYF.

This clonotype was observed many times. V gene TRBV6-1 combines with J gene TRBJ2-7; D gene unclear. The V end was cut by 1 base, the J end by 7 bases, with 14 bases between. CDR1 and CDR2 (germline): MNHNS, SASEGT. This CDR3 contains 14 residues. CDR3 protein: CASSEVDGEGEQYF. The CDR3 DNA reads TGTGCCAGCAGTGAAGTTGACGGAGAAGGTGAGCAGTACTTC.

This clonotype was counted ten times or more. The DNA of the CDR3 is TGTGCCACCGCGCGGACAGGGACGAACACTGAAGCTTTCTTT. It codes for CATARTGTNTEAFF. J is TRBJ1-1 and V is TRBV6-2 or TRBV6-3; TRBD1 aligns across 8 bases. The CDR3 has 14 amino acids. With 10 bases clipped from V and 1 base from J, the junction kept 8 bases outside the gene matches. Germline assignment: CDR1 MNHEY and CDR2 SVGEGT.

This clonotype was recorded many times. This chain's CDR3 is CASSTGPSGGTDTQYF. CDR3 nucleotide sequence: TGTGCCAGCAGCACCGGGCCTAGCGGGGGGACAGATACGCAGTATTTT. This rearrangement joins TRBV7-2 to TRBJ2-3, with 11 positions matching TRBD2. The CDR3 spans 16 residues. V shed 5 bases, J shed 3 bases, and the junction held 7 bases outside the gene matches. Germline assignment: CDR1 SGHTA and CDR2 FQGNSA.

At least ten counts were recorded for this clonotype. In DNA form, the CDR3 reads TGTGCCACCAGCAGAAGACCTAGCAATCAGCCCCAGCATTTT. Translated: CATSRRPSNQPQHF. The J gene is TRBJ1-5, the V gene TRBV15; D unclear. The ends were cut back, 2 bases at V and 0 bases at J, with 5 bases in the middle. The CDR3 has 14 amino acids. Germline V gene lookup returns CDR1 LNHNV and CDR2 YYDKDF (reference sequence).